This TCR beta chain came from a study of cytomegalovirus exposure and HLA in healthy donors. Sequenced by immunoSEQ multiplex PCR; TCRdb stores in-frame clones only, minus some. Here the sample spans over 150,000 clones, approximately 84% being singletons. CDR1 ENHRY and CDR2 SYGVKD come from the germline V gene. CDR3 length: 13 amino acids. V gave up 10 bases and J gave up 1 base, with 13 bases separating them. General study findings and limits: Cytomegalovirus status was reportedly diagnosed by the classifier with high specificity and sensitivity. The TCR clusters that emerged in the first cohort tended, a later analysis found, to co-occur in the 120 or so validation repertoires. In vitro, three CMV-associated chains proved specific for CMV antigens. Overall, approximately 150 TCR beta chains were annotated as cytomegalovirus-associated.

Concerning this clone: Its antigen remains unidentified.

The sample taken for sequencing was PBMCs. The rearrangement uses TRBV10-3 and TRBJ1-1; no clear D gene. This TCR was sampled from a woman between 18 and 30 years old in good health and CMV-seropositive. The CDR3 region has the DNA TGTGCCACCCAAGTTACAGCGAACACTGAAGCTTTCTTT. The encoded protein is CATQVTANTEAFF.